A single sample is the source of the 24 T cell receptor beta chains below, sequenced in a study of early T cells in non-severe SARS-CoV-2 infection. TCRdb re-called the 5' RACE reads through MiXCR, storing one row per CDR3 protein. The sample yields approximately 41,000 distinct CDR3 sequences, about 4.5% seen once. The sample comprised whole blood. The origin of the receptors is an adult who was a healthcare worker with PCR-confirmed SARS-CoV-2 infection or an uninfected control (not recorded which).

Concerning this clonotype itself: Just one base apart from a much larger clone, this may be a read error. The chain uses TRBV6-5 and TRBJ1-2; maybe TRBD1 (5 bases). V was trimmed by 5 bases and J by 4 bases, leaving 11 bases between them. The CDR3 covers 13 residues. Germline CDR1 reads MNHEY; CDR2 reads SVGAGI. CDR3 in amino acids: CASSPRQTYGYTF. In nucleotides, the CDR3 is TGTGCCAGCAGTCCGAGACAGACCTATGGCTACACCTTC.

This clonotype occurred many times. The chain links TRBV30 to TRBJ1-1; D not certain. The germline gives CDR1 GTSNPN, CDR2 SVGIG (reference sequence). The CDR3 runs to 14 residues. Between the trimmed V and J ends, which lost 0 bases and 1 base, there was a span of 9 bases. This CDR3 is CAWSVQPRNTEAFF. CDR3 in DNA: TGTGCCTGGAGTGTACAGCCTCGGAACACTGAAGCTTTCTTT.

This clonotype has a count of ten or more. The CDR3 is CASSPTGDSVSEQYF. DNA for the CDR3: TGTGCCAGCTCACCGACAGGGGACTCTGTCTCCGAGCAGTACTTC. The J gene is TRBJ2-7, the V gene TRBV18, with 8 nucleotides matching TRBD1. There are 15 residues in the CDR3. The V and J ends lost 3 bases and 6 bases, in that order; junction bases with no gene match: 10. The V gene's germline CDR1 is KGHSH and CDR2 LQKENI. Supplemented by reference TRBV18 and TRBJ2-7, the full variable domain reads NAGVMQNPRHLVRRRGQEARLRCSPMKGHSHVYWYRQLPEEGLKFMVYLQKENIIDESGMPKERFSAEFPKEGPSILRIQQVVRGDSAAYFCASSPTGDSVSEQYFGPGTRLTVT.

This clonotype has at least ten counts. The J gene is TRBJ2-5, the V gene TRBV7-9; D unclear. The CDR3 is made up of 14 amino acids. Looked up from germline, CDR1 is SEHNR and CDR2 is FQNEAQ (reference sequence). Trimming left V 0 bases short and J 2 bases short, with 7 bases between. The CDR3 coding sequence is TGTGCCAGCAGCTTAGCTATGGGTCAAGAGACCCAGTACTTC. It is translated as CASSLAMGQETQYF.

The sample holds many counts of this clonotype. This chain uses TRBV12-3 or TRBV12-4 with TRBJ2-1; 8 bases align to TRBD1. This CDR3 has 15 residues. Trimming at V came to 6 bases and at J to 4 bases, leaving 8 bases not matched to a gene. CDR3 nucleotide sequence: TGTGCCAGCAGGGCTAGGGACAGGAGTTACAATGAGCAGTTCTTC. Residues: CASRARDRSYNEQFF.

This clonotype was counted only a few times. CDR3 residues: CASTKGRLAGSETQYF. The CDR3 DNA follows: TGTGCCAGCACCAAAGGTCGTCTAGCGGGGTCAGAGACCCAGTACTTC. The V and J genes are TRBV28 and TRBJ2-5; 9 bases fit TRBD2. The germline gives CDR1 MDHEN, CDR2 SYDVKM. CDR3 size: 16 residues. V gave up 7 bases and J gave up 4 bases; unmatched junction bases: 13.

CDR3 residues: CSVAAGASYNEQFF. The CDR3 nucleotides read TGCAGTGTCGCTGCGGGGGCCTCCTACAATGAGCAGTTCTTC. The chain is built from TRBV20-1 and TRBJ2-1, with D possibly being TRBD2 (7 bases). The V gene's germline CDR1 is DFQATT and CDR2 SNEGSKA (reference sequence). V lost 7 bases and J 0 bases, leaving 13 bases between the germline ends. CDR3 length: 14 amino acids.

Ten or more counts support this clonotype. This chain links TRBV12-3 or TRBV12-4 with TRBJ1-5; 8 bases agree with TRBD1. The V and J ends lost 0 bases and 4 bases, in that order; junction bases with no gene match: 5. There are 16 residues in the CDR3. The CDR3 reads CASSLAGQGSNQPQHF. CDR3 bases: TGTGCCAGCAGTTTAGCTGGACAGGGATCAAATCAGCCCCAGCATTTT.

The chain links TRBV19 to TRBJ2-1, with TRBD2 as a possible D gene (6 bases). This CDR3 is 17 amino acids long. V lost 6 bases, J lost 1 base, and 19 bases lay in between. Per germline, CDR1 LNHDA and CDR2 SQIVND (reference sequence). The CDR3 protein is CASSGPRELGSYNEQFF. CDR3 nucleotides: TGTGCCAGTAGCGGCCCTCGGGAGTTGGGTTCCTACAATGAGCAGTTCTTC.

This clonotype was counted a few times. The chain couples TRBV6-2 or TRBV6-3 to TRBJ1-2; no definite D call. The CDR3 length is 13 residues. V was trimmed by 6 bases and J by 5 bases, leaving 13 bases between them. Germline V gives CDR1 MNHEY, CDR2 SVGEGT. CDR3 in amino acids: CASSPDPSYGYTF. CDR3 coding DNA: TGTGCCAGCAGCCCGGACCCTAGTTATGGCTACACCTTC.

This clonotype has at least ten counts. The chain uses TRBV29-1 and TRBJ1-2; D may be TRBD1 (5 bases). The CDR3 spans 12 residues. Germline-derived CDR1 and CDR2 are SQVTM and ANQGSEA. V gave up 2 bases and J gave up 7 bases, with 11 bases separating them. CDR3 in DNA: TGCAGCGTTGAACCCCCGGGGGGTGGCTACACCTTC. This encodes CSVEPPGGGYTF.

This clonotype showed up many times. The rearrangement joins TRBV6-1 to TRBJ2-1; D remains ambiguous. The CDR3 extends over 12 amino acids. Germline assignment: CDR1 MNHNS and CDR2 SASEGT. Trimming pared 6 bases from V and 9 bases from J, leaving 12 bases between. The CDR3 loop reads CASRIPPGEQFF. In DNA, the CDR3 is TGTGCCAGCAGGATTCCCCCTGGTGAGCAGTTCTTC.

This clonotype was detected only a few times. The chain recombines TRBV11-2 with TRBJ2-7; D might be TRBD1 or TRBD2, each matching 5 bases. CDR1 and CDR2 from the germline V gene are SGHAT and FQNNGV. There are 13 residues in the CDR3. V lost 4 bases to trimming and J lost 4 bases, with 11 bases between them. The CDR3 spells CASSSPEGYEQYF. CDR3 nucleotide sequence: TGTGCCAGCAGCTCCCCTGAGGGGTACGAGCAGTACTTC.

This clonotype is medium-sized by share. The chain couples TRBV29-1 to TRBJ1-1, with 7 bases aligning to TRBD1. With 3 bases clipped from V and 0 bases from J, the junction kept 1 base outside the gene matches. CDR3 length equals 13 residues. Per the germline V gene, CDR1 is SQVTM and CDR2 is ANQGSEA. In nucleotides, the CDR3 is TGCAGCGTTGATGACAGGGTGAACACTGAAGCTTTCTTT. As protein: CSVDDRVNTEAFF.

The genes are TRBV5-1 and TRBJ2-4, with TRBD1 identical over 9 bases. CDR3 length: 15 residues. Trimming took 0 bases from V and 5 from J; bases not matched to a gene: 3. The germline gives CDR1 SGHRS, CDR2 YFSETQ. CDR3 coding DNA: TGCGCCAGCAGCTTGGCCGGGACAGGGCAAAACATTCAGTACTTC. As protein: CASSLAGTGQNIQYF.

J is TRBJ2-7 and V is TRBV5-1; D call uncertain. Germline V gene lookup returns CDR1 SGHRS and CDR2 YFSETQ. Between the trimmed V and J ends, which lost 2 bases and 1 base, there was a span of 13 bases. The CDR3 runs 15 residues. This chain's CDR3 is CASSFDRASSYEQYF. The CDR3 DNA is TGCGCCAGCAGCTTTGACCGGGCTAGTTCCTACGAGCAGTACTTC.

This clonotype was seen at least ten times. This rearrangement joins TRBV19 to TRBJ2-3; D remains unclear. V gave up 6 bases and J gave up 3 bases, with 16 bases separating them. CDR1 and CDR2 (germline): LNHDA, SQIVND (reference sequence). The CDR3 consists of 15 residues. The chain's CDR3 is CASSSYNAGTDTQYF. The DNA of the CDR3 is TGTGCCAGTAGCTCTTACAACGCTGGTACAGATACGCAGTATTTT.

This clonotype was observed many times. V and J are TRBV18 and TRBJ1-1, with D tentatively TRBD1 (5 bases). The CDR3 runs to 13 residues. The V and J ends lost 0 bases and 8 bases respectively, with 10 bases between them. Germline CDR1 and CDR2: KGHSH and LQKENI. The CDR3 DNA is TGTGCCAGCTCACCACCGACGCAGGGAGAAGCTTTCTTT. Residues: CASSPPTQGEAFF.

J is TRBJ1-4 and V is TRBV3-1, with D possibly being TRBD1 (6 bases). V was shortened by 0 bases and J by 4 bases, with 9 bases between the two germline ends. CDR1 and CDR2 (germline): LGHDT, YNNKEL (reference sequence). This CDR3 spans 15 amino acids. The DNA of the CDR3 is TGTGCCAGCAGCCAAGAGCGAGGGGGTAATGAAAAACTGTTTTTT. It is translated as CASSQERGGNEKLFF.

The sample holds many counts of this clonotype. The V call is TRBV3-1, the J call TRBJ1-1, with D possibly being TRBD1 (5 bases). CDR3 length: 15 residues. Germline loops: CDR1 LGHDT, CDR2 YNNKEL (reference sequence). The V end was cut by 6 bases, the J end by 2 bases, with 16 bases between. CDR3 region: CASRPYGGLNTEAFF. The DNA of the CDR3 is TGTGCCAGCAGACCTTATGGGGGTTTAAACACTGAAGCTTTCTTT. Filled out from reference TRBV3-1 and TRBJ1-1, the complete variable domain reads DTAVSQTPKYLVTQMGNDKSIKCEQNLGHDTMYWYKQDSKKFLKIMFSYNNKELIINETVPNRFSPKSPDKAHLNLHINSLELGDSAVYFCASRPYGGLNTEAFFGQGTRLTVV.

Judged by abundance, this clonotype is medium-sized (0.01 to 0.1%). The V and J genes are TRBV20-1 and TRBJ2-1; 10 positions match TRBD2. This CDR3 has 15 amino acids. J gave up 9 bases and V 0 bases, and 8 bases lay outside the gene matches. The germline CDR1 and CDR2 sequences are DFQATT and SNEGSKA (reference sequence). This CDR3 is CSARDRVSGGFEQFF. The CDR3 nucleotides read TGCAGTGCTAGAGATCGGGTTAGCGGGGGGTTTGAGCAGTTCTTC.

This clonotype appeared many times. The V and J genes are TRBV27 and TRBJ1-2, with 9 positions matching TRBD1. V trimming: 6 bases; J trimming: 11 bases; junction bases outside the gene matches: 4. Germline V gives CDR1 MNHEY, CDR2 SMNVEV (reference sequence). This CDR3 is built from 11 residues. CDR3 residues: CASRRGQGYTF. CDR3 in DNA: TGTGCCAGCAGACGAGGACAGGGGTACACCTTC.

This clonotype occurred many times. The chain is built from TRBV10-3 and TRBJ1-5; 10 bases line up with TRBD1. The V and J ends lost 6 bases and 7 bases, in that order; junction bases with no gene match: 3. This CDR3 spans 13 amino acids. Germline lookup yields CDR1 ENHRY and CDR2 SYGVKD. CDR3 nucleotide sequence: TGTGCCATCAGCGGACAGGGGGGACAGCCCCAGCATTTT. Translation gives CAISGQGGQPQHF.

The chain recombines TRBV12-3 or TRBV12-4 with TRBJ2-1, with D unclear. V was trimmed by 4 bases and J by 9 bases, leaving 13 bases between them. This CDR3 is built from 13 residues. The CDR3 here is CASSSLIISEQFF. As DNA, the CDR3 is TGTGCCAGCAGTTCCCTCATTATCAGTGAGCAGTTCTTC.